This note documents a single T cell receptor beta chain sequence. The study reverse transcribed the entire isolated RNA, so it sequenced expressed TCRB transcripts. TCRdb's table, derived via immunoSEQ multiplex PCR, lists solely in-frame clones and lacks some. The repertoire holds some 150,000 clones, with over 8.5% as singletons. This entry belongs to a study of beta chain features in type 1 diabetes. Trimming stripped 4 bases from V and 1 base from J, with 14 bases between. Germline CDR1 MDHEN, CDR2 SYDVKM. The CDR3 loop spans 15 amino acids. The sequenced material came from central memory CD4+ T cells from blood. The chain links TRBV28 to TRBJ2-7; unclear D gene. The source of this sequence is a young man in good health. CDR3 region: CASSSRQEWSYEQYF. The CDR3 DNA reads as TGTGCCAGCAGTTCGAGGCAGGAGTGGTCCTACGAGCAGTACTTC.